The 29 T cell receptor beta chains below were found in one sample sequenced in a study of multiple sclerosis patients with progressive multifocal leukoencephalopathy. Sequenced by immunoSEQ multiplex PCR; TCRdb stores in-frame clones only, minus some. The sample yields around 30,000 clones, 89% seen once. Indicated time point: before natalizumab initiation. The sequenced sample consisted of PBMCs. The source is a human donor with multiple sclerosis.

The chain couples TRBV5-6 to TRBJ1-5; D not certain. Looked up from germline, CDR1 is SGHDT and CDR2 is YYEEEE. With 2 bases removed from V and 4 bases from J, the gap between germline ends came to 4 bases. The CDR3 loop spans 12 amino acids. The CDR3 DNA sequence: TGTGCCAGCAGCTTAAATAATCAGCCCCAGCATTTT. Translated: CASSLNNQPQHF.

This sequence joins TRBV21-1 and TRBJ1-3. TRBV21-1 is designated a pseudogene. CDR3 length: 15 amino acids. CDR3 bases: TGTGCCAGCAGGAAGGGCAGGGAGGGGATCAACACCATATATTTT. This sequence encodes CASRKGREGINTIYF.

This clone was seen a single time. Here the CDR3 DNA reads TGTGCCACCAGCAGAGATCTGGGGGCCTCAGGCCGAAATTCACCCCTCCACTTT. This sequence encodes CATSRDLGASGRNSPLHF. The chain is built from TRBV15 and TRBJ1-6, with a weak D call TRBD1 (6 bases). The ends were cut back, 0 bases at V and 7 bases at J, with 19 bases in the middle. The germline CDR1 and CDR2 sequences are LNHNV and YYDKDF (reference sequence). This CDR3 comprises 18 residues.

This clone was picked up one time. The rearrangement uses TRBV7-2 and TRBJ1-2, with D tentatively TRBD1 (5 bases). Trimming stripped 2 bases from V and 2 bases from J, with 6 bases between. This CDR3 region has 13 residues. Germline V gives CDR1 SGHTA, CDR2 FQGNSA. The CDR3 is CASSLRQNYGYTF. In DNA, the CDR3 is TGTGCCAGCAGCTTAAGACAGAACTATGGCTACACCTTC.

The chain links TRBV5-4 to TRBJ2-7; 11 positions match TRBD1. Germline V gene sequence: CDR1 SGHNT, CDR2 YYREEE (reference sequence). V dropped 4 bases and J dropped 4; count of bases not matched to a gene: 13. The CDR3 is 17 amino acids. CDR3 in amino acids: CASSPLPGQGVGYEQYF. CDR3 nucleotides: TGTGCCAGCAGCCCCTTACCGGGACAGGGGGTGGGGTACGAGCAGTACTTC.

The rearrangement uses TRBV28 and TRBJ2-7; unclear D gene. Trimming removed 7 bases from V and 0 bases from J, with 13 bases in between. The CDR3 covers 14 residues. From germline, CDR1 is MDHEN and CDR2 SYDVKM. CDR3 sequence (DNA): TGTGCCAGCAATAATCTCGGAGCCTCCTACGAGCAGTACTTC. Residues: CASNNLGASYEQYF.

The chain links TRBV19 to TRBJ1-4; D call uncertain. V lost 7 bases to trimming and J lost 2 bases, with 14 bases between them. Germline assignment: CDR1 LNHDA and CDR2 SQIVND (reference sequence). This CDR3 is 15 amino acids long. This CDR3 reads CASKRAGSTNEKLFF. The CDR3 nucleotides are TGTGCCAGTAAAAGGGCGGGGAGCACTAATGAAAAACTGTTTTTT.

The genes are TRBV10-3 and TRBJ2-7, with D unresolved. Germline loops: CDR1 ENHRY, CDR2 SYGVKD. Trimming shortened V by 3 bases and J by 3 bases, and 3 bases separated the two germline ends. This CDR3 region has 11 residues. The DNA of the CDR3 is TGTGCCATCAGTGACGGCTACGAGCAGTACTTC. This gives the protein CAISDGYEQYF.

Worth noting for this clone: In the same sample, other DNA sequences code for this CDR3. In DNA, the CDR3 is TGTGCCAGCAGTGAAGGGGGGCGGGGAGTTGGAGGCTACACCTTC. Protein product: CASSEGGRGVGGYTF. The rearrangement links TRBV2 to TRBJ1-2, with D possibly matching TRBD1 (6 bases). V lost 1 base, J lost 8 bases, and 17 bases lay in between. The CDR3 sequence is 15 residues long. Germline-derived CDR1 and CDR2 are SNHLY and FYNNEI.

V and J are TRBV9 and TRBJ2-1; 11 bases agree with TRBD2. Germline CDR1 reads SGDLS; CDR2 reads YYNGEE. This CDR3 has 16 amino acids. Trimming took 3 bases from V and 6 from J; bases not matched to a gene: 8. CDR3 residues: CASSATGLAEFNEQFF. Here the CDR3 DNA reads TGTGCCAGCAGCGCAACGGGACTAGCGGAGTTCAATGAGCAGTTCTTC.

The chain recombines TRBV5-6 with TRBJ2-7; 7 positions agree with TRBD2. CDR3 size: 16 residues. The junction had 12 bases not matched to a gene; V was cut back by 0 bases and J by 6 bases. The germline V gene has CDR1 SGHDT and CDR2 YYEEEE. In DNA, the CDR3 is TGTGCCAGCAGCTTGGGCTTTTCCCCGGCTAGCGGCGAGCAGTACTTC. Protein sequence: CASSLGFSPASGEQYF.

The V gene is TRBV7-2, the J gene TRBJ2-1; 11 positions match TRBD2. Germline lookup yields CDR1 SGHTA and CDR2 FQGNSA. V was pared by 0 bases and J by 2 bases, with 6 bases of the junction left unmatched. The CDR3 has 18 residues. This CDR3 is CASSLASFSGRAYNEQFF. The CDR3 bases are TGTGCCAGCAGCTTAGCTTCTTTTAGCGGGAGGGCCTACAATGAGCAGTTCTTC. The variable domain in full, with the rest retrieved from reference TRBV7-2 and TRBJ2-1, is GAGVSQSPSNKVTEKGKDVELRCDPISGHTALYWYRQSLGQGLEFLIYFQGNSAPDKSGLPSDRFSAERTGGSVSTLTIQRTQQEDSAVYLCASSLASFSGRAYNEQFFGPGTRLTVL.

The chain recombines TRBV6-5 with TRBJ1-2; D gene unclear. The CDR3 covers 13 residues. Germline lookup yields CDR1 MNHEY and CDR2 SVGAGI. CDR3 amino acids: CAIKPGIDYGYTF. CDR3 bases: TGTGCGATAAAGCCGGGAATCGACTATGGCTACACCTTC.

The rearrangement links TRBV6-5 to TRBJ1-2; unclear D gene. The CDR3 is 11 amino acids. Germline V lookup: CDR1 MNHEY, CDR2 SVGAGI. V was clipped by 5 bases and J by 8 bases, with 9 bases between them. CDR3 in DNA: TGTGCCAGCAGTAATAGGATGGGCTACACCTTC. As protein: CASSNRMGYTF.

The rearrangement links TRBV7-8 to TRBJ2-7, with TRBD2 as a possible D gene (5 bases). This CDR3 comprises 15 residues. V was trimmed by 2 bases and J by 5 bases, leaving 16 bases between them. From germline, CDR1 is SGHVS and CDR2 FQNEAQ. The CDR3 loop is CASSLNTGTSNEQYF. CDR3 in DNA: TGTGCCAGCAGCTTAAATACGGGAACAAGCAACGAGCAGTACTTC.

The chain combines TRBV7-6 with TRBJ1-2; the D is unclear. The CDR3 is made up of 13 amino acids. CDR1 is SGHVS, CDR2 FNYEAQ, per germline. The V gene lost 1 base and the J gene lost 7 bases, with 10 bases spanning the gap. CDR3 DNA sequence: TGTGCCAGCAGCTTAGGGGCGGGGATTGGCTACACCTTC. Protein product: CASSLGAGIGYTF.

The chain employs TRBV7-9 and TRBJ1-2, with 8 bases matching TRBD1. CDR3 length: 15 amino acids. V lost 5 bases and J lost 7; bases outside the gene matches: 12. Germline V CDR1 and CDR2: SEHNR, FQNEAQ (reference sequence). CDR3 residues: CASSRVADRGGGYTF. CDR3 nucleotide sequence: TGTGCCAGCAGCCGAGTCGCCGACAGGGGCGGTGGCTACACCTTC.

The V call is TRBV18, the J call TRBJ2-2; the D gene is possibly TRBD2 (6 bases). The germline CDR1 and CDR2 sequences are KGHSH and LQKENI. The CDR3 has 18 residues. The ends were cut back, 3 bases at V and 8 bases at J, with 25 bases in the middle. CDR3 sequence: CASSPEKGAEGLRGELFF. The CDR3 coding sequence is TGTGCCAGCTCACCCGAAAAAGGGGCGGAGGGGCTCCGAGGGGAGCTGTTTTTT.

The V and J genes are TRBV7-2 and TRBJ1-1; 7 nucleotides agree with TRBD1. The germline V gene has CDR1 SGHTA and CDR2 FQGNSA. The CDR3 runs 14 residues. V was pared by 4 bases and J by 1 base, with 3 bases of the junction left unmatched. CDR3: CASSWGTANTEAFF. CDR3 bases: TGTGCCAGCAGCTGGGGGACAGCGAACACTGAAGCTTTCTTT.

The chain links TRBV6-5 to TRBJ2-2; D remains unclear. Trimming left V 6 bases short and J 4 bases short, with 9 bases between. Germline V gene lookup returns CDR1 MNHEY and CDR2 SVGAGI. The CDR3 extends over 13 amino acids. The CDR3 DNA follows: TGTGCCAGCAGGTTGGGATGCACCGGGGAGCTGTTTTTT. It encodes CASRLGCTGELFF.

The chain couples TRBV9 to TRBJ1-2; D uncertain. This CDR3 is 14 amino acids long. Per germline, CDR1 SGDLS and CDR2 YYNGEE. V lost 0 bases to trimming and J lost 1 base, with 7 bases between them. CDR3 DNA: TGTGCCAGCAGCGTAGGTTGGATTAACTATGGCTACACCTTC. Its translation: CASSVGWINYGYTF.

This clone has only one observation. The chain carries TRBV6-5 and TRBJ2-2, with 9 bases matching TRBD2. This CDR3 is built from 15 residues. V dropped 5 bases and J dropped 4; count of bases not matched to a gene: 5. CDR1 MNHEY and CDR2 SVGAGI come from the germline V gene. In DNA, the CDR3 is TGTGCCAGCAGTAGGACTAGCGTCTCCACCGGGGAGCTGTTTTTT. It encodes CASSRTSVSTGELFF.

This chain joins TRBV7-9 and TRBJ1-2; D might be TRBD1 (5 bases). The CDR3 is made up of 13 amino acids. V was cut by 1 base and J by 8 bases, with 11 bases left in between. Germline values: CDR1 SEHNR, CDR2 FQNEAQ (reference sequence). In nucleotides, the CDR3 is TGTGCCAGCAGCTTAGGGACAATCCAGGGCTACACCTTC. Translating gives CASSLGTIQGYTF.

The J gene is TRBJ2-7, the V gene TRBV6-5; 8 positions agree with TRBD2. The J segment lost 4 bases and the V segment lost 5 bases, leaving 10 bases of the junction unmatched. Per germline, CDR1 MNHEY and CDR2 SVGAGI. There are 15 residues in the CDR3. The CDR3: CASSLRSGSIYEQYF. Written as DNA, the CDR3 is TGTGCCAGCAGTCTCAGGAGCGGGAGTATTTACGAGCAGTACTTC.

DNA of the CDR3: TGTGCCAGCAGCGCCGGGACAGGGGCCTTCGGGACCTTC. Translation gives CASSAGTGAFGTF. This chain joins TRBV2 and TRBJ1-2; 10 bases are a match to TRBD1. This CDR3 spans 13 amino acids. The junction had 12 bases not matched to a gene; V was cut back by 6 bases and J by 14 bases. Germline CDR1 and CDR2: SNHLY and FYNNEI.

The rearrangement uses TRBV30 and TRBJ1-2; no firm D call. The V gene lost 2 bases and the J gene lost 8 bases, with 18 bases spanning the gap. Per the germline V gene, CDR1 is GTSNPN and CDR2 is SVGIG (reference sequence). The CDR3 covers 14 residues. The CDR3 sequence: CAWSRDIYGGGYTF. CDR3 in DNA: TGTGCCTGGAGTCGGGATATCTATGGAGGGGGCTACACCTTC.

This chain links TRBV28 with TRBJ2-7, with D perhaps matching TRBD2 (7 bases). Germline CDR1 MDHEN, CDR2 SYDVKM. V shed 11 bases and J shed 4 bases, with 18 bases lying between them. CDR3 size: 13 residues. CDR3 DNA sequence: TGTGCCTCGGAGGGGGGGATTTCGTACGAGCAGTACTTC. Encoded protein: CASEGGISYEQYF.

This rearrangement joins TRBV4-3 to TRBJ2-7; either TRBD1 or TRBD2 may supply D (5 bases each). From germline, CDR1 is LGHNA and CDR2 YSLEER. Trimming shortened V by 3 bases and J by 4 bases, and 22 bases separated the two germline ends. CDR3 length equals 17 residues. CDR3 DNA sequence: TGCGCCAGCAGCCACACTACTCCCCGGGACCTACCGTACGAGCAGTACTTC. This codes for CASSHTTPRDLPYEQYF.

Comments on this clone: Other DNA sequences in this specimen translate into the identical CDR3. The rearrangement joins TRBV6-1 to TRBJ1-2, with D perhaps TRBD1 (5 bases). V was cut by 3 bases and J by 8 bases, with 22 bases left in between. Germline CDR1 is MNHNS and CDR2 is SASEGT. The CDR3 covers 16 residues. Here the CDR3 reads CASSDSGRGGSRGYTF. CDR3 sequence (DNA): TGTGCCAGCAGTGATTCCGGGCGTGGGGGATCTAGGGGCTACACCTTC.